This TCR beta chain originates from a study of blood T cell repertoires in COVID-19. The CDR3 spans 14 residues. The V end was cut by 2 bases, the J end by 4 bases, with 11 bases between. Germline lookup yields CDR1 SGHAT and CDR2 FQDESV (reference sequence). The table came from immunoSEQ multiplex PCR; TCRdb's copy has only in-frame clones and leaves some out. The data contain 200,000 to 250,000 clones, 88% of them singletons. The sequence came from a woman between 25 and 40 years old who had recovered from COVID-19. The specimen sequenced was PBMCs or T cells enriched from blood (not recorded which). The gene calls are TRBV11-1 and TRBJ1-1, with D maybe TRBD1 (5 bases). The CDR3 DNA reads TGTGCCAGCAGCTTATCAGGGTGGGTCACTGAAGCTTTCTTT. This encodes CASSLSGWVTEAFF.